This T cell receptor (beta chain) was captured by sequencing in a study of shared clonotypes between healthy human individuals. Germline trimming cut 4 bases from V and 0 bases from J; bases unmatched to any gene: 14. The germline V gene encodes CDR1 MGHRA and CDR2 YSYEKL. The CDR3 extends over 18 amino acids. Profiling relied on immunoSEQ multiplex PCR, and the TCRdb table lists in-frame clones only, not all of them. The table includes over 2,000,000 clones, around 93% detected once. Naivety among CD8 cells was defined by CD45RO negativity and positive CCR7 selection, thereby excluding terminally differentiated effector memory CD45RA+ cells.

V usage is TRBV4-1 and J usage is TRBJ2-5, with 7 positions matching TRBD1. The specimen sequenced was naive CD8+ T cells from PBMCs. The sequence was obtained from a man aged 18 to 29 in good health. Some clones in this sample may be carry-over from other donors' samples. The CDR3 sequence is CASSRTPLSGTDQETQYF. The DNA for the CDR3 is TGCGCCAGCAGCCGCACGCCCCTATCCGGGACAGACCAAGAGACCCAGTACTTC.